This T cell receptor beta chain stems from a study of beta chain features in type 1 diabetes. Study-level background: There was similarity between patients and healthy donors in age, gender and cell yields.

Reverse transcription of all isolated RNA meant that expressed TCRB transcripts were sequenced. Here immunoSEQ multiplex PCR was the method, and the copy in TCRdb shows in-frame clones only, minus some. Of 600,000 or so clones in the sample, under 15% were seen once. Study-wide points: In every one of the four CD4+ subsets, TCRB CDR3s were moderately but significantly shorter in Type 1 diabetes patients.

The V gene lost 11 bases and the J gene lost 2 bases, with 18 bases spanning the gap. The CDR3 is 14 amino acids. Per the germline V gene, CDR1 is SGHTA and CDR2 is FQGNSA. This clone was seen only a few times. Its antigen is unknown. The sequence was obtained from a man aged 25-45 years with type 1 diabetes. The chain is built from TRBV7-2 and TRBJ2-5; D is possibly TRBD2 (5 bases). Specimen: naive CD4+ T cells from blood. The CDR3 region is CAWAYSGHQETQYF. The DNA for the CDR3 is TGTGCCTGGGCTTACAGCGGCCATCAAGAGACCCAGTACTTC.